The sequence of this T cell receptor (beta chain) was determined in a study of regulatory T cells in long-lasting Graves disease. This clonotype appeared a few times. The time point is: persistent/refractory GD, antithyroid drugs over 5 years with positive TRAb. PBMCs were the source of the RNA used for TCR sequencing. Trimming took 5 bases from V and 2 from J, leaving 13 bases between them. CDR3 size: 15 residues. TCR beta libraries were built with iRepertoire HTBI primers and Arm-PCR of CDR3 regions. TCRdb reanalysed the multiplex PCR reads using MiXCR and keeps one entry per CDR3 protein. The table includes approximately 400,000 distinct CDR3 sequences, more than 20% detected once.

This TCR came from a female donor with Graves disease. The specimen comprised peripheral blood mononuclear cells (PBMCs), sampled when the disease was refractory, from a patient treated with antithyroid drugs. The chain joins TRBV12-3 or TRBV12-4 to TRBJ1-5; D not resolved. DNA for the CDR3: TGTGCCAGCAGTCAGACGTTAGGCGGCAATCAGCCCCAGCATTTT. Translated: CASSQTLGGNQPQHF.